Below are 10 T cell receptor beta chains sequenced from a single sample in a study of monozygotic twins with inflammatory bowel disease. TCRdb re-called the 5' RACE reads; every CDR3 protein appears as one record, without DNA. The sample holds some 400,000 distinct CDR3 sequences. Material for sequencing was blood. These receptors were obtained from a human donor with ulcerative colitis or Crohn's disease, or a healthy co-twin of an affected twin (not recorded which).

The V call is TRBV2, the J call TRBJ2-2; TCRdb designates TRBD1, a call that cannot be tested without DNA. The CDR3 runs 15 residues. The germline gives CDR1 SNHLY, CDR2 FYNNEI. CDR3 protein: CASRIEGQGTGELFF.

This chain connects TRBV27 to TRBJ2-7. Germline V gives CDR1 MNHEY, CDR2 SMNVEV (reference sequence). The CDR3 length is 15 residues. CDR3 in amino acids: CASSPTDGSGYEQYF.

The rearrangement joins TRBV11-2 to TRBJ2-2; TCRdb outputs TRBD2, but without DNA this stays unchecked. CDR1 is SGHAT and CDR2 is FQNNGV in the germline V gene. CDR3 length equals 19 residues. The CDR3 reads CASSLVIVGTPQGTGELFF.

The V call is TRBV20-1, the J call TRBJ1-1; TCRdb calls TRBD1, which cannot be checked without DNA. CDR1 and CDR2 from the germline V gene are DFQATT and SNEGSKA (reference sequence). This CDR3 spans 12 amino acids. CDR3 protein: CSAGGQRTEAFF.

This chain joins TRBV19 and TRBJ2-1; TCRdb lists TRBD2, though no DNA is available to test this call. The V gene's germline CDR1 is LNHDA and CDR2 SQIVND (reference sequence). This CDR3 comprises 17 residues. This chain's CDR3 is CASSIDSRTSVHNEQFF.

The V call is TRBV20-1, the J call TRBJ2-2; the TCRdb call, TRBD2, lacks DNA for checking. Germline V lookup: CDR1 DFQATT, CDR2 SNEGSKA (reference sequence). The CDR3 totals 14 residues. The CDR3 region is CSAKLAGRTGELFF.

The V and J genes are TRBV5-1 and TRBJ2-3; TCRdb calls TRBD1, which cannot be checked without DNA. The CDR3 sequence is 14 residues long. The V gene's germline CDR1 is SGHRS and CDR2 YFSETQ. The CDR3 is CASSFDRVEDTQYF.

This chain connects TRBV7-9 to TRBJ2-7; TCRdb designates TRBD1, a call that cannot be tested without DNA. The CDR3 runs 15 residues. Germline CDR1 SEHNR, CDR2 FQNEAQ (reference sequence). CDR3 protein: CASSLAGTGGIEQYF.

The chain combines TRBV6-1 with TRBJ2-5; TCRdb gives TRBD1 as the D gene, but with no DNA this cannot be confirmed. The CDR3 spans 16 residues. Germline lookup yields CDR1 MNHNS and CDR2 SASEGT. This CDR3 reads CASSLRGAGGQETQYF.

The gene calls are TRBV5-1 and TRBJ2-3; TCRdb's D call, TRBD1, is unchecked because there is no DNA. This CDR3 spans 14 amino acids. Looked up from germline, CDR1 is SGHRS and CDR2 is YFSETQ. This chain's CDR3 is CASRDRDQTDTQYF.